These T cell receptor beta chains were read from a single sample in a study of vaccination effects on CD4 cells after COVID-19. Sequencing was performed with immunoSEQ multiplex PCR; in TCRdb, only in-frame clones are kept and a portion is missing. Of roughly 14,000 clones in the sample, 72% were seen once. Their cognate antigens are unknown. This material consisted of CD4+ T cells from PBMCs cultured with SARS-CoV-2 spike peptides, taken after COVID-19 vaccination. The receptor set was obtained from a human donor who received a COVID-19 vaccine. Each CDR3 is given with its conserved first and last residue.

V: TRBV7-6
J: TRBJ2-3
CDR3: CASSPTSGGGTDTQYF

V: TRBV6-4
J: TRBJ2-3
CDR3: CASSPDRATDTQYF

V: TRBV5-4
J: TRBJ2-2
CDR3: CASSLMLRGDTGELFF

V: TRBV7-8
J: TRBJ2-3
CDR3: CASKMTGTDTQYF

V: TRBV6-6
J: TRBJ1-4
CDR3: CASSPRQGGRATNEKLFF

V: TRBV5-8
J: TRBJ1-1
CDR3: CASSSPGSVNTEAFF

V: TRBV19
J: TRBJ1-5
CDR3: CASTRRDRGFGQPQHF

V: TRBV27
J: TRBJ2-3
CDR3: CASSLYWTDTQYF

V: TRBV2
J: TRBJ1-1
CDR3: CASSVSNTEAFF

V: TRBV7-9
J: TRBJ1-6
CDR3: CASSLQGTMNSPLHF

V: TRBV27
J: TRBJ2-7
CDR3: CASRNTGQWVEQYF

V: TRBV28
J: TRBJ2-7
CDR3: CAVWGQGQYEQYF

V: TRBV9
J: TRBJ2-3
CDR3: CASAGLDTQYF

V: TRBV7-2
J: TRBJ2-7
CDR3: CASSLEGTGLLLKQYF

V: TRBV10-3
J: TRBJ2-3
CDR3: CAISSRGQGGGDTQYF

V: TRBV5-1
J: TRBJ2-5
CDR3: CASSLALETQYF

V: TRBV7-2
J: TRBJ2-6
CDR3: CASSLAFNLGQGRSGANVLTF

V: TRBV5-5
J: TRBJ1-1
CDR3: CASSLRAQNTEAFF

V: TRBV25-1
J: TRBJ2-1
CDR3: CASSEERVGSDEQFF

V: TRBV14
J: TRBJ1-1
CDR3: CASSQLRGAEAFF

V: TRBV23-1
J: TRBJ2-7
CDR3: CASSPESLPPTKRSRGIIYEQYF

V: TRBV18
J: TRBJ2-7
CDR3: CASSGRDSPYEQYF

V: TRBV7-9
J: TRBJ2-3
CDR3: CASSLGTGDTQYF

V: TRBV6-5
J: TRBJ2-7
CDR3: CASSPVAGDYEQYF

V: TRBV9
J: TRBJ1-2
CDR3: CASSARTGRHGYTF

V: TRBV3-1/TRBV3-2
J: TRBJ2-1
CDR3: CASSRRRSGRATEQFF

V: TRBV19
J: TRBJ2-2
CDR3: CASKLRLAGNTGELFF

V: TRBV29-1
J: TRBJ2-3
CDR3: CSVRLEKDTQYF

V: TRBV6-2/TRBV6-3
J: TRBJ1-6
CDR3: CASSSPRPGTGINSPLHF

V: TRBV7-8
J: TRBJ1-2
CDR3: CASSLASGQIGYTF

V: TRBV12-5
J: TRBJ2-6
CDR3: CASGLSQSGANVLTF